The text below deals with one T cell receptor (beta chain). What antigen it recognizes has not been identified. No much larger clone is present one base from it, and per-base qualities are unavailable. Trimming takes 2 bases off V and 6 bases off J; junction bases not matched to a gene: 9. The CDR3 has 18 amino acids, counting the end cysteine and phenylalanine. The read is trimmed to its CDR3 DNA, 54 bases read in frame from base 1. CDR1 and CDR2 are read off the germline V gene as SGDLS and YYNGEE. This record belongs to a study of beta chain features in type 1 diabetes listed by TCRdb under 2018. Regarding the research as a whole: Patients and healthy donors did not differ in mean age, gender distribution, total cell number or subset yield. Naive and central memory subsets were obtained from all 30 or so donors, but regulatory and stem cell-like memory subsets were isolated from only 8 patients and roughly 8 healthy donors. A total of roughly 100 million sorted cells were examined across all samples, and RNA yield correlated strongly with the number of cells per subset. In the study, TCRB repertoires of sorted circulating CD4+ T cell subsets from recently diagnosed type 1 diabetes patients were compared with those of matched healthy donors.

Each donor gave one peripheral blood draw, averaging approximately 120 mL, which was collected into heparinised tubes. A BD FACSAria II and a panel including CD45RO, CCR7, CD25, CD127, CD95 and CD27 were used to sort naive, central memory, regulatory and stem cell-like memory CD4+ T cells. Purity was above 95% for every sorted population. Right away, PBMCs were isolated by Lymphoprep density gradient centrifugation and were stained directly, with no culture step. So that batch effects would be minimized, each experiment stained and sorted samples in pairs, pairing one healthy donor with one patient. Study-level results and caveats: Naive, central memory and regulatory TCRB repertoires appeared to be more alike among patients than among healthy donors. Shorter templates might have been favored by PCR, but patient and control samples were amplified and corrected together, so both groups would have been affected equally by any skew. Because cDNA was sequenced instead of genomic DNA, highly expressing activated cells could be over-represented, though the groups showed no difference in activation or CD3 levels. HLA sub-analyses involved small numbers of individuals, so any influence of HLA type on TCRB rearrangement remained unresolved. Fewer insertions and more nucleotide deletions at VDJ recombination sites were observed in patients with type 1 diabetes, implying thymic rearrangement abnormalities. In all four CD4+ subsets, TCRB CDR3 length was moderately but significantly shorter in type 1 diabetes patients.

The entire isolated RNA was reverse transcribed using the High Capacity cDNA Reverse Transcription Kit, and thus expressed TCRB transcripts were sequenced. Deep immunoSEQ sequencing was applied to naive, central memory and regulatory T cell samples, giving an average of roughly 3.3 million total reads per sample. Sorted cells were lysed in RLT buffer and RNA was extracted with DNase-treated RNeasy Micro or Mini kits, depending on cell number. Each cell subset was processed separately to prevent cross-contamination, with patient and healthy donor samples processed together. The immunoSEQ multiplex PCR was used to amplify TCRB sequences from cDNA, generating 87-bp fragments that spanned the CDR3 region. The amplicons were sequenced using the Illumina HiSeq platform. In the authors' own workflow: Synthetic template baselines were used to correct PCR bias computationally, reads within Hamming distance 2 were collapsed together, and singletons that could not be merged were discarded. Reads were aligned to IMGT to assign V, D and J genes, CDR3 length, and insertions or deletions at six rearrangement sites. Within each subset, clonotype counts were normalized to sorted cell number, and only after that were true diversity and Gini coefficients computed with the tcR R package. Repertoire sharing was quantified using the overlap coefficient calculated on TCRB nucleotide sequences. The source is immuneACCESS, and TCRdb retained only in-frame sequences with V and J called. Part of the clones is not carried over; for the studies checked, unresolved V genes explain less than half of this, and the remainder is unexplained. V, J and clone size reflect that table, while D and trimming were determined from the DNA. The sample table holds roughly 100,000 clones, of which under 30% were seen once. Together, the top ten hold more than 0.45% of the sample.

The sequencing input was central memory CD4+ T cells from blood. Recombination connected TRBV9 to TRBJ2-2; 14 bases in the middle match TRBD2. The source is a woman younger than 30 with type 1 diabetes. The CDR3 in this case is CASSVGLAGAGVSGELFF. The sequenced DNA is TGTGCCAGCAGCGTGGGACTAGCGGGAGCCGGAGTGTCCGGGGAGCTGTTTTTT.